This TCR beta chain came from a study of T cell clonotyping in hematopoietic cell transplantation. The germline CDR1 and CDR2 sequences are SGHTA and FQGNSA. V lost 5 bases, J lost 5 bases, and 13 bases lay in between. The CDR3 spans 13 residues. As to this clone: Its antigen is as yet unknown.

Method: immunoSEQ multiplex PCR; TCRdb's copy keeps in-frame clones and lacks some. This table holds approximately 970 clones, roughly 50% found once. Study-wide findings and caveats: Recipient TCR diversity dropped after transplant; expanded clonotypes rose from day 30 to 180. Cells were unsorted, so CD4 and CD8 contributions were not separated. At the given depth, recipient repertoires were over 97% de novo clonotypes.

The receptor was isolated from a male patient aged 60 to 75 who had an allogeneic stem cell transplant, so the T cells may come from the graft donor. Some clones in this sample may be carry-over from other donors' samples. The chain couples TRBV7-2 to TRBJ2-7; weak D call: TRBD2 (6 bases). The specimen was peripheral blood mononuclear cells, collected 30 days after allogeneic stem cell transplant. The CDR3 sequence is CASSPGLGDEQYF. The CDR3 DNA reads as TGTGCCAGCAGCCCGGGACTGGGGGACGAGCAGTACTTC.